These 26 T cell receptor beta chains originate from one sample sequenced in a study of shared T cell receptors in the human thymus. The table came from immunoSEQ multiplex PCR; TCRdb's copy has only in-frame clones and leaves some out. Of hundreds of thousands of clones listed, 85% to 90% are singletons. These same data were also listed under a study on human thymus T cells.

The source material was thymocytes. These receptors all come from a boy under two years old with a congenital heart defect.

A single count supports this clone. The V call is TRBV7-2, the J call TRBJ2-7; tentative D call: TRBD2 (6 bases). Germline CDR1 reads SGHTA; CDR2 reads FQGNSA. Trimming cost V 4 bases and J 6 bases, with 10 bases left between them. The CDR3 length is 12 residues. CDR3 sequence: CASSSRRGEQYF. The CDR3 DNA reads TGTGCCAGCAGCTCCCGGAGGGGCGAGCAGTACTTC.

The chain employs TRBV4-1 and TRBJ1-1; 7 positions match TRBD1. The germline gives CDR1 MGHRA, CDR2 YSYEKL. The length of the CDR3 is 15 residues. V shed 4 bases, J shed 6 bases, and the junction held 11 bases outside the gene matches. The DNA for the CDR3 is TGCGCCAGCAGCCCGACACAGGGGAAAGGGGCTGAAGCTTTCTTT. This sequence encodes CASSPTQGKGAEAFF.

The gene calls are TRBV11-1 and TRBJ2-7; no definite D call. The CDR3 is 13 residues long. Trimming pared 5 bases from V and 3 bases from J, leaving 11 bases between. Germline V gene lookup returns CDR1 SGHAT and CDR2 FQDESV (reference sequence). The DNA for the CDR3 is TGTGCCAGCAGCCCTAGGCGAGACTACGAGCAGTACTTC. Protein product: CASSPRRDYEQYF.

The chain joins TRBV7-2 to TRBJ2-7; D possibly corresponds to TRBD1 (6 bases). V lost 0 bases and J lost 5, with 14 bases in between. Germline loops: CDR1 SGHTA, CDR2 FQGNSA. The CDR3 has 15 residues. CDR3 loop: CASSLAWGRGHEQYF. CDR3 sequence (DNA): TGTGCCAGCAGCTTAGCGTGGGGCAGGGGACACGAGCAGTACTTC.

The J gene is TRBJ2-1, the V gene TRBV5-6; 16 nucleotides agree with TRBD2. J gave up 12 bases and V 3 bases, and 12 bases lay outside the gene matches. Germline V gene data show CDR1 as SGHDT and CDR2 as YYEEEE. The CDR3 covers 17 residues. CDR3 sequence: CASSSGSGTSGRERQFF. As DNA, the CDR3 is TGTGCCAGCAGCTCCGGATCGGGGACTAGCGGGAGGGAAAGGCAGTTCTTC.

The chain is built from TRBV19 and TRBJ1-2; tentatively, D is TRBD1 (5 bases). The CDR3 contains 14 residues. Germline assignment: CDR1 LNHDA and CDR2 SQIVND (reference sequence). V was shortened by 4 bases and J by 4 bases, with 13 bases between the two germline ends. The chain's CDR3 is CASSRLPQGYGYTF. For the CDR3, the DNA is TGTGCCAGTAGTAGACTGCCTCAGGGCTATGGCTACACCTTC.

The V and J genes are TRBV28 and TRBJ1-5, with D possibly being TRBD1 (6 bases). Germline CDR1 MDHEN, CDR2 SYDVKM. Trimming took 6 bases from V and 0 from J, leaving 18 bases between them. The CDR3 is 17 residues long. The CDR3 spells CASSPSGQFNSNQPQHF. The DNA for the CDR3 is TGTGCCAGCAGCCCCTCTGGACAGTTTAATAGCAATCAGCCCCAGCATTTT.

The chain employs TRBV9 and TRBJ1-2; D remains ambiguous. Germline loops: CDR1 SGDLS, CDR2 YYNGEE. Deletions cut 10 bases from V and 4 bases from J, with 17 bases between. This CDR3 region has 13 residues. CDR3: CAGEDPEGYGYTF. CDR3 bases: TGTGCCGGCGAAGATCCGGAGGGCTATGGCTACACCTTC.

V is TRBV11-3 and J is TRBJ2-1, with TRBD2 as a possible D gene (5 bases). CDR3 size: 15 residues. V was shortened by 3 bases and J by 10 bases, with 19 bases between the two germline ends. In germline, CDR1 is SGHNT, CDR2 YENEEA. The CDR3 sequence: CASSLGRGQVDEQFF. As DNA, the CDR3 is TGTGCCAGCAGCTTGGGCCGCGGGCAGGTTGACGAGCAGTTCTTC.

The gene calls are TRBV27 and TRBJ2-1; 8 bases are shared with TRBD1. The germline gives CDR1 MNHEY, CDR2 SMNVEV (reference sequence). V trimming: 6 bases; J trimming: 2 bases; junction bases outside the gene matches: 12. This CDR3 comprises 17 residues. CDR3 coding DNA: TGTGCCAGCAGCCGAACCACGGACAGGGTCACCTACAATGAGCAGTTCTTC. Residues: CASSRTTDRVTYNEQFF.

V usage is TRBV4-1 and J usage is TRBJ2-5; 11 bases align to TRBD2. CDR3 length equals 14 residues. Trimming removed 11 bases from V and 3 bases from J; junction bases left unmatched: 8. Germline CDR1 and CDR2: MGHRA and YSYEKL. The CDR3 region is CASQPTSGEETQYF. Here the CDR3 DNA reads TGCGCCTCACAACCGACTAGCGGGGAAGAGACCCAGTACTTC.

The genes are TRBV6-5 and TRBJ2-7; the match to TRBD2 covers 10 bases. CDR3 length: 16 amino acids. V lost 0 bases and J lost 2; bases outside the gene matches: 4. Germline V lookup: CDR1 MNHEY, CDR2 SVGAGI. The CDR3 sequence: CASSYSEREGPYEQYF. CDR3 DNA: TGTGCCAGCAGTTACTCGGAGCGGGAGGGCCCCTACGAGCAGTACTTC.

The V call is TRBV5-8, the J call TRBJ2-7; 9 bases are a match to TRBD1. With V trimmed by 4 bases and J by 1 base, 9 bases remained unmatched. The CDR3 is made up of 16 amino acids. The V gene's germline CDR1 is SGHTS and CDR2 YDEGEE. CDR3 DNA sequence: TGTGCCAGCAGCGCCCACAGGGGGCGCAAGTCCTACGAGCAGTACTTC. Protein sequence: CASSAHRGRKSYEQYF.

This sequence joins TRBV28 and TRBJ2-1; 9 bases map to TRBD1. CDR3 length: 13 amino acids. From germline, CDR1 is MDHEN and CDR2 SYDVKM. The V segment lost 9 bases and the J segment 5 bases; nucleotides outside the gene matches: 5. The CDR3 coding sequence is TGTGCCAGTTACGGGACAGGGAACAATGAGCAGTTCTTC. The encoded protein is CASYGTGNNEQFF.

The chain's CDR3 is CASSWTGGSYEQYF. The CDR3 DNA sequence: TGTGCCAGCAGTTGGACAGGGGGATCCTACGAGCAGTACTTC. This rearrangement joins TRBV6-1 to TRBJ2-7; 10 nucleotides align to TRBD1. The germline CDR1 and CDR2 sequences are MNHNS and SASEGT. This CDR3 has 14 residues. Losses at the gene ends were 5 bases for V and 1 base for J; bases not matched to a gene: 2.

This chain uses TRBV5-1 with TRBJ2-3; D remains unclear. Trimming shortened V by 2 bases and J by 5 bases, and 9 bases separated the two germline ends. The CDR3 totals 13 residues. Looked up from germline, CDR1 is SGHRS and CDR2 is YFSETQ. In DNA form, the CDR3 reads TGCGCCAGCAGCTTCCTTCCGGTAGATACGCAGTATTTT. Translating gives CASSFLPVDTQYF.

The genes are TRBV10-3 and TRBJ2-3; 9 positions agree with TRBD2. Germline-derived CDR1 and CDR2 are ENHRY and SYGVKD. The ends lost 9 bases at V and 1 base at J; junction bases unmatched: 2. The CDR3 contains 13 residues. CDR3 protein: CAMTSGRTDTQYF. The CDR3 coding sequence is TGTGCCATGACTAGCGGACGCACAGATACGCAGTATTTT.

The CDR3: CASSRKTSANNEQFF. CDR3 coding DNA: TGTGCCAGCAGCCGAAAAACTAGCGCCAACAATGAGCAGTTCTTC. J is TRBJ2-1 and V is TRBV14; 7 bases match TRBD2. Trimming took 4 bases from V and 5 from J; bases not matched to a gene: 8. This CDR3 comprises 15 residues. CDR1 and CDR2 from the germline V gene are SGHDN and FVKESK.

CDR3 sequence reads: CASRGLAGVSEQYF. The CDR3 DNA sequence: TGTGCCAGCAGAGGACTAGCGGGAGTCTCCGAGCAGTACTTC. The genes are TRBV6-5 and TRBJ2-7; TRBD2 matches at 13 bases. CDR1 and CDR2 (germline): MNHEY, SVGAGI. V lost 6 bases and J lost 6; bases outside the gene matches: 5. This CDR3 is 14 amino acids long.

This clone occurred once. The rearrangement links TRBV5-4 to TRBJ2-1; 12 nucleotides agree with TRBD2. The CDR3 has 18 amino acids. Losses at the gene ends were 4 bases for V and 5 bases for J; bases not matched to a gene: 13. Germline V gives CDR1 SGHNT, CDR2 YYREEE (reference sequence). This chain's CDR3 is CASSPPGLAGGPNNEQFF. The CDR3 nucleotides read TGTGCCAGCAGCCCCCCCGGGCTAGCGGGAGGGCCTAACAATGAGCAGTTCTTC.

This chain connects TRBV12-5 to TRBJ2-3; no firm D call. V was shortened by 1 base and J by 1 base, with 6 bases between the two germline ends. Germline CDR1 LGHNT, CDR2 FRNRAP. This CDR3 has 14 amino acids. CDR3 loop: CASGLGQGTDTQYF. DNA for the CDR3: TGTGCTAGTGGTTTGGGGCAGGGCACAGATACGCAGTATTTT.

This chain joins TRBV11-2 and TRBJ2-7; 8 positions agree with TRBD2. The trim removed 6 bases at V and 2 bases at J, leaving 12 bases unmatched. The germline CDR1 and CDR2 sequences are SGHAT and FQNNGV. The CDR3 runs 16 residues. The CDR3 reads CASSHTGGTTTYEQYF. CDR3 bases: TGTGCCAGCAGTCACACGGGGGGGACTACCACCTACGAGCAGTACTTC.

The genes are TRBV4-3 and TRBJ1-4, with D perhaps matching TRBD1 (5 bases). Trimming cost V 0 bases and J 13 bases, with 12 bases left between them. Germline CDR1 and CDR2: LGHNA and YSLEER. This CDR3 spans 13 amino acids. The CDR3 sequence is CASSQDLWGRLFF. CDR3 bases: TGCGCCAGCAGCCAAGATTTGTGGGGCAGACTGTTTTTT.

The chain couples TRBV4-1 to TRBJ1-4; TRBD1 matches at 8 bases. The CDR3 has 16 residues. Germline V gene lookup returns CDR1 MGHRA and CDR2 YSYEKL. V dropped 3 bases and J dropped 7; count of bases not matched to a gene: 10. The CDR3, as DNA: TGCGCCAGCAGCCACCTCCAGGGGGCGTTAAGTGAAAAACTGTTTTTT. This gives the protein CASSHLQGALSEKLFF.

In DNA form, the CDR3 reads TGTGCCAGCAGCCTCTTAGTCAGGGGGGTCCACGAGCAGTACTTC. Amino acid sequence: CASSLLVRGVHEQYF. The chain links TRBV7-9 to TRBJ2-7; maybe TRBD1 (7 bases). Trimming shortened V by 5 bases and J by 5 bases, and 19 bases separated the two germline ends. CDR1 and CDR2 (germline): SEHNR, FQNEAQ (reference sequence). The CDR3 is 15 amino acids.

The chain has TRBV4-1 and TRBJ2-7; D not resolved. Trimming took 1 base from V and 6 from J, leaving 19 bases between them. Germline V lookup: CDR1 MGHRA, CDR2 YSYEKL. There are 16 residues in the CDR3. The CDR3 DNA reads TGCGCCAGCAGCCAAGGGGTTCATGTAGAGGTCAGCGAGCAGTACTTC. Amino acids: CASSQGVHVEVSEQYF.